The sequence of this T cell receptor (beta chain) was determined in a study of early T cells in non-severe SARS-CoV-2 infection. This CDR3 region has 16 residues. Trimming removed 4 bases at V and 1 base at J, with 15 bases between. The germline gives CDR1 SNHLY, CDR2 FYNNEI. Separate cDNA molecules each had unique molecular identifiers attached to them. TCRdb independently ran MiXCR on the 5' RACE reads; one entry per CDR3 protein. Here the sample spans 45,000 to 70,000 distinct CDR3 sequences, about 5.9% being singletons. The specimen was whole blood. This chain uses TRBV2 with TRBJ2-3; a weak D match, TRBD1 (7 bases). This TCR was sampled from an adult who was a healthcare worker with PCR-confirmed SARS-CoV-2 infection or an uninfected control (not recorded which). The CDR3 here is CASSARQGLGTDTQYF. The CDR3 nucleotides are TGTGCCAGCAGTGCGCGACAGGGACTCGGCACAGATACGCAGTATTTT.